This T cell receptor beta chain was documented in a study of blood T cell repertoires in COVID-19. Per the original data handling: The authors estimated nucleated cell counts from reference gene primer amplification. TCRdb's copy holds only in-frame clones and misses some; the assay was immunoSEQ multiplex PCR. The V and J calls and clone size are taken from that table; D and trimming were inferred from the DNA. The sample records about 480,000 clones, about 88% being singletons. The CDR3 has 15 residues. The germline V gene encodes CDR1 SNHLY and CDR2 FYNNEI. V was pared by 0 bases and J by 1 base, with 9 bases between.

V and J are TRBV2 and TRBJ1-1; no clear D gene. The receptor comes from a man aged 18 to 35 with COVID-19, enrolled during active disease. The specimen sequenced was peripheral blood. CDR3 bases: TGTGCCAGCAGTGAAGCAGGGAGAGCGAACACTGAAGCTTTCTTT. It translates to CASSEAGRANTEAFF.